In this sample, the clone carrying this TCR beta chain turned up many times. This entry is derived from a study of T cells in Graves' hyperthyroidism and ophthalmopathy. Between the trimmed V and J ends, which lost 6 bases and 2 bases, there was a span of 10 bases. CDR3 size: 14 residues. Template material for amplifying TCR beta CDR3 regions consisted of RNA transcripts. TCR CDR3 regions were first amplified by RT-PCR with HTBI primers. Each CDR3 protein is one row after TCRdb ran MiXCR on the multiplex PCR reads. Of approximately 610,000 distinct CDR3 sequences in the sample, roughly 15% are singletons; the top ten hold around 4.5%.

What was sequenced was blood. The receptor was derived from a woman in her forties with Graves' ophthalmopathy. This chain uses TRBV12-3 or TRBV12-4 with TRBJ2-2; D is ambiguous. CDR3 region: CASSRNANTGELFF. The CDR3 nucleotides are TGTGCCAGCAGCCGCAACGCCAACACCGGGGAGCTGTTTTTT.